This T cell receptor beta chain was profiled in a study of radiation and T cells in renal cell carcinoma. Notes on the study in general: In blood, top tumor clones expanded by 2 weeks, shrinking by 4.

Time point in this sample: blood 2 weeks post-SBRT. The treatment here: 15 Gy SBRT to primary tumor, nephrectomy 4 weeks later. Blood was sampled at baseline, 2 weeks and 4 weeks after SBRT. This renal cell carcinoma was of the clear cell type. The data were produced by immunoSEQ multiplex PCR, yet TCRdb's version contains in-frame clones alone and is incomplete. The sample lists tens of thousands of clones; about 86% were seen once. This clone occurred once. Its specificity is not known. The germline V gene has CDR1 LNHDA and CDR2 SQIVND (reference sequence). Trimming took 5 bases from V and 8 from J, leaving 14 bases between them. The CDR3 is made up of 13 amino acids.

The specimen comprised blood, sampled from a patient whose treatment included radiotherapy and nephrectomy. The TCR was taken from a woman aged 45 to 65 with renal cell carcinoma. The rearrangement joins TRBV19 to TRBJ2-3; D ambiguous. CDR3 sequence reads: CASSPETWGTQYF. In DNA form, the CDR3 reads TGTGCCAGTAGTCCCGAGACCTGGGGTACGCAGTATTTT.